Listed below are T cell receptor beta chains from one sample, sequenced in a study of blood T cell repertoires in COVID-19. Libraries were prepared by immunoSEQ multiplex PCR; TCRdb keeps only in-frame clonotypes and omits some of them. The sample consists of hundreds of thousands of clones, around 80% of them appearing once. Source material: peripheral blood. These receptors were obtained from a woman older than 75 with active or convalescent COVID-19. Both conserved end residues are part of each CDR3. The order of the fields is J gene, V gene, clone size, D gene, CDR3 protein, CDR3 DNA. The D gene is left open where the match is weak. Clone sizes are given selectively: once, few, many, or a class where the clone is expanded.

TRBJ2-1	TRBV7-6	.	.	CASSLVGRIEITPYNEQFF	TGTGCCAGCAGCTTAGTCGGGAGAATAGAGATAACGCCCTACAATGAGCAGTTCTTC
TRBJ2-3	TRBV7-2	.	.	CASSTKNREWSTDTQYF	TGTGCCAGCAGCACGAAGAACAGGGAGTGGAGCACAGATACGCAGTATTTT
TRBJ2-3	TRBV19	.	TRBD1	CASSADRGIGTDTQYF	TGTGCCAGTAGTGCAGACAGGGGTATAGGGACAGATACGCAGTATTTT
TRBJ2-3	TRBV28	.	TRBD2	CASLTSGGSTDTQYF	TGTGCCAGCCTAACTAGCGGGGGTAGCACAGATACGCAGTATTTT
TRBJ2-1	TRBV29-1	.	TRBD2	CSVEDAGEFEQFF	TGCAGCGTTGAAGATGCGGGGGAGTTTGAGCAGTTCTTC
TRBJ2-1	TRBV7-2	.	TRBD2	CASSSLGGSFGTGQFF	TGTGCCAGCAGCTCGCTGGGCGGGAGCTTCGGGACTGGGCAGTTCTTC
TRBJ2-1	TRBV6-5	.	.	CASRGPFWDEQFF	TGTGCCAGCAGGGGGCCCTTTTGGGATGAGCAGTTCTTC
TRBJ2-1	TRBV30	.	.	CAWSVSSGPYNEQFF	TGTGCCTGGAGTGTATCCAGCGGGCCCTACAATGAGCAGTTCTTC
TRBJ2-5	TRBV5-4	.	TRBD1	CASSQTGVEETQYF	TGTGCCAGCAGCCAGACAGGGGTTGAGGAGACCCAGTACTTC
TRBJ2-7	TRBV7-2	.	.	CASSLVGQGSYEQYF	TGTGCCAGCAGCTTAGTTGGGCAGGGCTCCTACGAGCAGTACTTC
TRBJ1-5	TRBV7-2	.	.	CASSAGSYQPQHF	TGTGCCAGCAGCGCGGGCAGCTATCAGCCCCAGCATTTT
TRBJ1-3	TRBV7-2	.	TRBD1	CASSLDITGGTGNTIYF	TGTGCCAGCAGCTTAGATATTACAGGGGGCACTGGAAACACCATATATTTT
TRBJ2-2	TRBV5-8	.	.	CASSRRLVANTGELFF	TGTGCCAGCAGCAGGCGACTAGTTGCAAACACCGGGGAGCTGTTTTTT
TRBJ2-6	TRBV19	many	.	CASRRQVYGANVLTF	TGTGCCAGTAGGAGACAGGTTTACGGGGCCAACGTCCTGACTTTC
TRBJ1-1	TRBV3-1/TRBV3-2	.	.	CASSQMAEPPLEAFF	TGTGCCAGCAGCCAAATGGCCGAACCACCTCTTGAAGCTTTCTTT
TRBJ1-2	TRBV6-5	.	TRBD1	CASSLRDSYNYGYTF	TGTGCCAGCAGTTTAAGGGACAGCTATAACTATGGCTACACCTTC
TRBJ1-2	TRBV20-1	once	.	CSASGGVGYGYTF	TGCAGTGCTAGTGGGGGAGTGGGCTATGGCTACACCTTC
TRBJ1-2	TRBV30	many	TRBD1	CAWKATGGRRYTF	TGTGCCTGGAAAGCCACAGGGGGTAGGCGCTACACCTTC
TRBJ1-1	TRBV7-2	.	.	CASSFGGDTEAFF	TGTGCCAGCAGCTTTGGGGGCGACACTGAAGCTTTCTTT
TRBJ1-1	TRBV7-2	.	TRBD1	CASSLNRGLTEAFF	TGTGCCAGCAGCTTAAACAGGGGGCTTACTGAAGCTTTCTTT
TRBJ2-7	TRBV18	.	.	CASSPLPYEQYF	TGTGCCAGCTCACCCCTACCCTACGAGCAGTACTTC
TRBJ1-3	TRBV9	.	.	CASSVSSSGNTIYF	TGTGCCAGCAGCGTAAGTAGCTCTGGAAACACCATATATTTT
TRBJ1-5	TRBV28	.	.	CASSLRSGRGGVEPQHF	TGTGCCAGCAGTTTAAGGAGTGGCAGGGGTGGCGTGGAGCCCCAGCATTTT
TRBJ2-3	TRBV11-3	.	.	CASSSDGDTQYF	TGTGCCAGCAGCTCCGACGGGGATACGCAGTATTTT
TRBJ2-2	TRBV7-3	.	TRBD1	CASSTRGQGGGTGELFF	TGTGCCAGCAGCACCCGGGGACAGGGAGGAGGAACCGGGGAGCTGTTTTTT
TRBJ1-2	TRBV7-2	.	TRBD1	CASSLRQGVDGYTF	TGTGCCAGCAGCTTGAGACAGGGGGTGGATGGCTACACCTTC